The 6 T cell receptor beta chains reported below all come from one sample, sequenced in a study of neurological immune-mediated disorders. Time point denoted: longitudinal time-point 2. TCRdb re-called the 5' RACE reads with MiXCR, one entry per CDR3 protein. The repertoire holds about 80,000 distinct CDR3 sequences, with almost 6% as singletons. The sample was PBMCs. Receptor source: a woman aged 60-75 years with multiple sclerosis.

This clonotype was detected ten times or more. The chain carries TRBV6-5 and TRBJ2-3; perhaps TRBD1 as D (6 bases). The CDR3 runs 16 residues. Germline values: CDR1 MNHEY, CDR2 SVGAGI. V lost 5 bases to trimming and J lost 7 bases, with 22 bases between them. The CDR3 loop reads CASSSDQGNSLYTQYF. Here the CDR3 DNA reads TGTGCCAGCAGTAGCGACCAGGGGAATTCGTTATATACGCAGTATTTT.

This clonotype was seen many times. The chain joins TRBV25-1 to TRBJ2-7; weak D call: TRBD2 (6 bases). V was cut by 1 base and J by 2 bases, with 12 bases left in between. Germline V CDR1 and CDR2: MGHDK, SYGVNS. CDR3 size: 15 residues. The chain's CDR3 is CASSEWRGETYEQYF. CDR3 DNA: TGTGCCAGCAGTGAATGGCGCGGGGAGACCTACGAGCAGTACTTC.

In this sample, this clonotype turned up many times. The V gene is TRBV3-1, the J gene TRBJ2-2; D may be TRBD1 or TRBD2 (6 bases each). The germline V gene has CDR1 LGHDT and CDR2 YNNKEL (reference sequence). The CDR3 has 14 amino acids. The V and J ends lost 1 base and 5 bases respectively, with 8 bases between them. In nucleotides, the CDR3 is TGTGCCAGCAGCCAAGTAGGGGGGACCGGGGAGCTGTTTTTT. Amino acids: CASSQVGGTGELFF. The full variable domain, with the rest looked up from reference TRBV3-1 and TRBJ2-2, is DTAVSQTPKYLVTQMGNDKSIKCEQNLGHDTMYWYKQDSKKFLKIMFSYNNKELIINETVPNRFSPKSPDKAHLNLHINSLELGDSAVYFCASSQVGGTGELFFGEGSRLTVL.

This clonotype came up many times. The chain carries TRBV3-1 and TRBJ2-1; 7 nucleotides line up with TRBD2. The CDR3 runs to 18 residues. The V gene end was trimmed by 0 bases and the J gene end by 0 bases; junction bases not matched to a gene: 8. Germline V gene lookup returns CDR1 LGHDT and CDR2 YNNKEL (reference sequence). The chain's CDR3 is CASSQDMGLSSSYNEQFF. CDR3 bases: TGTGCCAGCAGCCAAGATATGGGACTATCTAGCTCCTACAATGAGCAGTTCTTC.

This clonotype was detected ten times or more. This chain uses TRBV10-1 with TRBJ2-1; D is unclear. V was cut by 3 bases and J by 3 bases, with 0 bases left in between. The CDR3 is 11 amino acids. Germline V lookup: CDR1 WNHNN, CDR2 SYGVQD (reference sequence). CDR3 region: CASSDYNEQFF. The CDR3 coding sequence is TGCGCCAGCAGTGACTACAATGAGCAGTTCTTC.

This clonotype was observed at least ten times. The chain carries TRBV20-1 and TRBJ2-1; 12 nucleotides align to TRBD2. This CDR3 spans 13 amino acids. Germline CDR1 is DFQATT and CDR2 is SNEGSKA (reference sequence). The ends lost 7 bases at V and 12 bases at J; junction bases unmatched: 10. The CDR3 region has the DNA TGCAGTGTCGCGACTAGCGGGGGACCCCGGCAGTTCTTC. The encoded protein is CSVATSGGPRQFF.